This TCR beta chain was retrieved from a study of T cell responses to AZD1222 COVID-19 vaccine. Regarding the study as a whole: As reported, nearly half of all spike-specific TCRs target variant regions that are unmutated. Clonal diversity was possibly underestimated, and the donors were mostly white British, with more females. The study identified only five to seven AZD1222 recipients as seropositive at baseline. All repertoire sampling was performed exclusively after the peak T cell response.

Details on this clone: As yet, its antigen is unknown.

V lost 6 bases, J lost 6 bases, and 7 bases stayed unmatched. CDR1 SNHLY and CDR2 FYNNEI come from the germline V gene. The length of the CDR3 is 13 residues. Assay: immunoSEQ multiplex PCR; the TCRdb copy retains only in-frame clones and omits some. The table shows some 110,000 clones, with around 88% occurring only once. The origin of this receptor is an adult in good health. Sample: peripheral blood, taken on day 0 of AZD1222 vaccination. V is TRBV2 and J is TRBJ2-7, with TRBD1 matching over 8 bases. The CDR3 DNA reads TGTGCCAGCAGCGGGACAGGAGATCCCGAGCAGTACTTC. Translated, it gives CASSGTGDPEQYF.